This T cell receptor (beta chain) was captured by sequencing in a study of graft-versus-host responses after intestinal transplantation. Across the study: Transplants given to recipients were multivisceral, liver-intestinal, or isolated intestinal. General study findings and limits: The study associated peak circulating GvH clone levels with early post-transplant HvG declines. Allografts of one patient group, those with graft-donor T cell macrochimerism, had high graft-versus-host to host-versus-graft clonal ratios. Recipient marrow harbored GvH clones, some of which surfaced first in ileum or blood.

The CDR3 has 13 amino acids. Per germline, CDR1 GTSNPN and CDR2 SVGIG (reference sequence). Trimming cost V 0 bases and J 1 base, with 4 bases left between them. Profiling relied on immunoSEQ multiplex PCR, and the TCRdb table lists in-frame clones only, not all of them. This table holds roughly 25,000 clones, about 94% found once. Of note for this clone: Antigen specificity is unknown.

Material: PBMCs, obtained just over 29 days after intestinal transplant. The sequence came from a human patient who received an intestinal transplant, so some T cells may come from the graft donor. The genes are TRBV30 and TRBJ1-3; no reliable D call. In DNA, the CDR3 is TGTGCCTGGAGTGTGGGTTCTGGAAACACCATATATTTT. This encodes CAWSVGSGNTIYF.